The rows below give T cell receptor beta chains drawn from one sample of a study of cytomegalovirus exposure and HLA in healthy donors. Measured with immunoSEQ multiplex PCR; TCRdb has only the in-frame clones, and not every one. This table has about 140,000 clones, roughly 80% appearing once. The sequenced sample was PBMCs. These receptors came from a man aged 18 to 29 in good health and CMV-seropositive. Each CDR3 is given with its conserved first and last residue. The order of the fields is clone size, CDR3 length, D gene, V gene, J gene, CDR3 protein, CDR3 DNA. The D gene is left open where the match is weak. Size is omitted from some rows. Given values are once, few, many or a class for expanded clones.

clone_size: NA; cdr3_length: 18; d_call: TRBD2; v_call: TRBV29-1; j_call: TRBJ2-1; cdr3_aa: CSVLTGLAGLSSYNEQFF; cdr3_nt: TGCAGCGTTTTAACCGGGCTAGCGGGCCTCAGCTCCTACAATGAGCAGTTCTTC
clone_size: NA; cdr3_length: 17; d_call: NA; v_call: TRBV9; j_call: TRBJ2-3; cdr3_aa: CASSVGSRVHRTDTQYF; cdr3_nt: TGTGCCAGCAGCGTAGGTTCCCGAGTCCATCGCACAGATACGCAGTATTTT
clone_size: NA; cdr3_length: 17; d_call: TRBD2; v_call: TRBV9; j_call: TRBJ2-1; cdr3_aa: CASSPPSRLAGVNEQFF; cdr3_nt: TGTGCCAGCAGCCCTCCCTCTCGACTAGCGGGAGTCAATGAGCAGTTCTTC
clone_size: few; cdr3_length: 13; d_call: TRBD1; v_call: TRBV27; j_call: TRBJ1-5; cdr3_aa: CASSLDRGQPQHF; cdr3_nt: TGTGCCAGCAGTTTGGACAGGGGGCAGCCCCAGCATTTT
clone_size: NA; cdr3_length: 13; d_call: NA; v_call: TRBV25-1; j_call: TRBJ1-1; cdr3_aa: CASSGFGGSEAFF; cdr3_nt: TGTGCCAGCAGTGGGTTCGGGGGTTCGGAAGCTTTCTTT
clone_size: NA; cdr3_length: 15; d_call: TRBD2; v_call: TRBV28; j_call: TRBJ2-1; cdr3_aa: CASRGGPAGVGEQFF; cdr3_nt: TGTGCCAGCAGGGGGGGTCCAGCGGGAGTAGGTGAGCAGTTCTTC
clone_size: NA; cdr3_length: 14; d_call: NA; v_call: TRBV27; j_call: TRBJ2-7; cdr3_aa: CASSSPGPGREQYF; cdr3_nt: TGTGCCAGCAGTTCTCCGGGGCCTGGGAGGGAGCAGTACTTC
clone_size: NA; cdr3_length: 13; d_call: NA; v_call: TRBV2; j_call: TRBJ1-2; cdr3_aa: CASSLDRNCGYTF; cdr3_nt: TGTGCCAGCAGTCTTGACAGGAACTGTGGCTACACCTTC
clone_size: NA; cdr3_length: 14; d_call: TRBD2; v_call: TRBV29-1; j_call: TRBJ2-3; cdr3_aa: CSVEDGGRPDTQYF; cdr3_nt: TGCAGCGTTGAAGATGGCGGGAGACCAGATACGCAGTATTTT
clone_size: NA; cdr3_length: 15; d_call: NA; v_call: TRBV30; j_call: TRBJ1-1; cdr3_aa: CAWIRKGSLGAEAFF; cdr3_nt: TGTGCCTGGATAAGGAAGGGGTCTCTTGGGGCTGAAGCTTTCTTT
clone_size: NA; cdr3_length: 14; d_call: TRBD2; v_call: TRBV9; j_call: TRBJ2-5; cdr3_aa: CASSGGLSQETQYF; cdr3_nt: TGTGCCAGCAGCGGGGGACTATCACAAGAGACCCAGTACTTC
clone_size: NA; cdr3_length: 15; d_call: TRBD1; v_call: TRBV6-1; j_call: TRBJ2-5; cdr3_aa: CASSGQGALGGTQYF; cdr3_nt: TGTGCCAGCAGTGGACAGGGAGCCCTTGGTGGGACCCAGTACTTC
clone_size: few; cdr3_length: 16; d_call: TRBD2; v_call: TRBV7-8; j_call: TRBJ2-7; cdr3_aa: CASSLLAGGSSYEQYF; cdr3_nt: TGTGCCAGCAGCTTACTAGCGGGAGGGAGCTCCTACGAGCAGTACTTC
clone_size: NA; cdr3_length: 14; d_call: TRBD2; v_call: TRBV6-5; j_call: TRBJ2-7; cdr3_aa: CASSYSREADEQYF; cdr3_nt: TGTGCCAGCAGTTACTCGCGGGAGGCCGACGAGCAGTACTTC
clone_size: NA; cdr3_length: 15; d_call: NA; v_call: TRBV28; j_call: TRBJ2-4; cdr3_aa: CASSSTGTGGGRQYF; cdr3_nt: TGTGCCAGCAGTTCGACAGGGACCGGGGGTGGGCGTCAGTACTTC
clone_size: NA; cdr3_length: 15; d_call: NA; v_call: TRBV5-4; j_call: TRBJ2-1; cdr3_aa: CASSLEQGGVDEQFF; cdr3_nt: TGTGCCAGCAGCTTGGAGCAGGGCGGGGTGGATGAGCAGTTCTTC
clone_size: once; cdr3_length: 14; d_call: TRBD1; v_call: TRBV6-1; j_call: TRBJ1-1; cdr3_aa: CASSVWDRNTEAFF; cdr3_nt: TGTGCCAGCAGTGTATGGGACAGGAACACTGAAGCTTTCTTT
clone_size: NA; cdr3_length: 15; d_call: NA; v_call: TRBV28; j_call: TRBJ2-7; cdr3_aa: CASRAGGGNSYEQYF; cdr3_nt: TGTGCCAGCAGAGCCGGAGGCGGGAACTCCTACGAGCAGTACTTC
clone_size: once; cdr3_length: 14; d_call: NA; v_call: TRBV19; j_call: TRBJ2-5; cdr3_aa: CASTSQGRGETQYF; cdr3_nt: TGTGCCAGTACTTCCCAGGGGAGGGGAGAGACCCAGTACTTC
clone_size: NA; cdr3_length: 13; d_call: NA; v_call: TRBV25-1; j_call: TRBJ2-5; cdr3_aa: CASSVTGRETQYF; cdr3_nt: TGTGCCAGCAGTGTCACAGGGCGGGAGACCCAGTACTTC
clone_size: once; cdr3_length: 16; d_call: TRBD2; v_call: TRBV6-1; j_call: TRBJ2-1; cdr3_aa: CASSDFTGTSEGEQFF; cdr3_nt: TGTGCCAGCAGTGATTTTACCGGGACTAGCGAGGGGGAGCAGTTCTTC
clone_size: NA; cdr3_length: 14; d_call: NA; v_call: TRBV28; j_call: TRBJ1-6; cdr3_aa: CASSLSGFNSPLHF; cdr3_nt: TGTGCCAGCAGTTTATCAGGTTTTAATTCACCCCTCCACTTT
clone_size: NA; cdr3_length: 15; d_call: NA; v_call: TRBV5-1; j_call: TRBJ1-1; cdr3_aa: CASRRLRDLNTEAFF; cdr3_nt: TGCGCCAGCCGAAGACTCAGGGATCTGAACACTGAAGCTTTCTTT
clone_size: once; cdr3_length: 12; d_call: NA; v_call: TRBV7-9; j_call: TRBJ1-1; cdr3_aa: CASYRQDTEAFF; cdr3_nt: TGTGCCAGTTACCGACAAGACACTGAAGCTTTCTTT
clone_size: NA; cdr3_length: 17; d_call: TRBD1; v_call: TRBV28; j_call: TRBJ1-4; cdr3_aa: CASSLGGTGGLNEKLFF; cdr3_nt: TGTGCCAGCAGTTTAGGGGGGACAGGGGGCCTTAATGAAAAACTGTTTTTT
clone_size: NA; cdr3_length: 14; d_call: TRBD1; v_call: TRBV6-6; j_call: TRBJ1-5; cdr3_aa: CASSYPQGDQPQHF; cdr3_nt: TGTGCCAGCAGTTACCCCCAGGGGGATCAGCCCCAGCATTTT
clone_size: NA; cdr3_length: 17; d_call: NA; v_call: TRBV27; j_call: TRBJ2-1; cdr3_aa: CASSFKGLGRRNNEQFF; cdr3_nt: TGTGCCAGCAGTTTTAAAGGCCTGGGGAGGCGAAACAATGAGCAGTTCTTC
clone_size: NA; cdr3_length: 16; d_call: TRBD2; v_call: TRBV7-9; j_call: TRBJ2-1; cdr3_aa: CASSLGSGYLYNEQFF; cdr3_nt: TGTGCCAGCAGCTTAGGTAGCGGGTATCTTTACAATGAGCAGTTCTTC
clone_size: NA; cdr3_length: 16; d_call: NA; v_call: TRBV27; j_call: TRBJ2-1; cdr3_aa: CASSRNIMVSYNEQFF; cdr3_nt: TGTGCCAGCAGCCGAAACATAATGGTGTCCTACAATGAGCAGTTCTTC
clone_size: NA; cdr3_length: 14; d_call: TRBD2; v_call: TRBV6-5; j_call: TRBJ2-7; cdr3_aa: CASRTSGIYHEQYF; cdr3_nt: TGTGCCAGCAGAACCAGCGGGATTTACCACGAGCAGTACTTC
clone_size: NA; cdr3_length: 12; d_call: NA; v_call: TRBV27; j_call: TRBJ2-3; cdr3_aa: CASSSITDTQYF; cdr3_nt: TGTGCCAGCAGTTCCATTACAGATACGCAGTATTTT
clone_size: once; cdr3_length: 15; d_call: NA; v_call: TRBV5-1; j_call: TRBJ2-7; cdr3_aa: CASSGGRSNSYEQYF; cdr3_nt: TGCGCCAGCAGCGGTGGCAGGTCAAACTCCTACGAGCAGTACTTC